The 27 T cell receptor beta chains reported below all come from one sample, sequenced in a study of radiation and T cells in renal cell carcinoma. Sequencing was performed with immunoSEQ multiplex PCR; in TCRdb, only in-frame clones are kept and a portion is missing. The repertoire holds 100,000 to 150,000 clones, with 81% as singletons. Time point noted: blood 2 weeks post-SBRT. The treatment denotes: 15 Gy SBRT to primary tumor, nephrectomy 4 weeks later. The material sequenced was blood, taken from a patient whose treatment included radiotherapy and nephrectomy. Receptor source: a man between 50 and 59 years old with renal cell carcinoma.

V is TRBV10-3 and J is TRBJ2-7; D gene ambiguous. Trimming removed 5 bases from V and 2 bases from J, with 10 bases in between. Per germline, CDR1 ENHRY and CDR2 SYGVKD. The CDR3 runs to 13 residues. CDR3 sequence (DNA): TGTGCCATCAGTAGATTGGGCGCCTACGAGCAGTACTTC. It yields the protein CAISRLGAYEQYF.

V is TRBV2 and J is TRBJ1-2, with D tentatively TRBD1 (5 bases). V lost 8 bases to trimming and J lost 3 bases, with 10 bases between them. The CDR3 sequence is 12 residues long. Germline V gives CDR1 SNHLY, CDR2 FYNNEI. The CDR3 DNA reads as TGTGCCAGCGGGCAGGGCCACTATGGCTACACCTTC. Translating it yields CASGQGHYGYTF.

CDR3 nucleotide sequence: TGTGCCAGCAGCTTAGGACGGTCTAGCAATCAGCCCCAGCATTTT. Protein product: CASSLGRSSNQPQHF. This sequence joins TRBV7-9 and TRBJ1-5; D is unclear. V lost 1 base to trimming and J lost 0 bases, with 7 bases between them. The CDR3 consists of 15 residues. Per the germline V gene, CDR1 is SEHNR and CDR2 is FQNEAQ (reference sequence).

The count of this clone is one. The V and J genes are TRBV7-3 and TRBJ1-2; D is uncertain. The CDR3 is 14 residues long. V dropped 3 bases and J dropped 5 bases, with 13 bases sitting between them. Germline assignment: CDR1 SGHTA and CDR2 FQGTGA. The CDR3 sequence: CASSLEHSPYGYTF. CDR3 nucleotide sequence: TGTGCCAGCAGCTTGGAGCACAGTCCTTATGGCTACACCTTC. Combining the CDR3 with reference TRBV7-3 and TRBJ1-2 gives the whole variable domain GAGVSQTPSNKVTEKGKYVELRCDPISGHTALYWYRQSLGQGPEFLIYFQGTGAADDSGLPNDRFFAVRPEGSVSTLKIQRTERGDSAVYLCASSLEHSPYGYTFGSGTRLTVV.

The J gene is TRBJ1-4, the V gene TRBV2; tentatively, D is TRBD1 (6 bases). Per germline, CDR1 SNHLY and CDR2 FYNNEI. CDR3 length: 15 residues. Trimming took off 1 base at V and 4 bases at J, with 10 bases between the two ends. CDR3 nucleotides: TGTGCCAGCAGTGAAGTACAGGGCGGTAATGAAAAACTGTTTTTT. Encoded protein: CASSEVQGGNEKLFF.

A word on this clone: A read error may explain this, as a much larger clone is one base away. The chain employs TRBV7-8 and TRBJ2-2; D not resolved. There are 13 residues in the CDR3. Germline CDR1 and CDR2: SGHVS and FQNEAQ. V gave up 0 bases and J gave up 3 bases, with 2 bases separating them. CDR3 sequence: CASSLADTGELFF. DNA for the CDR3: TGTGCCAGCAGCTTAGCGGACACCGGGGAGCTGTTTTTT.

Here the CDR3 DNA reads TGCGCCAGCAGCTCGATAGGGGGCGACAGTATAAAGTTCTTC. Translated, it gives CASSSIGGDSIKFF. V usage is TRBV5-1 and J usage is TRBJ2-1; 7 bases line up with TRBD1. V shed 3 bases, J shed 14 bases, and the junction held 14 bases outside the gene matches. CDR1 is SGHRS, CDR2 YFSETQ, per germline. This CDR3 is 14 amino acids long.

This clone was picked up one time. V usage is TRBV27 and J usage is TRBJ2-1; maybe TRBD1 (5 bases). The V and J ends lost 6 bases and 3 bases respectively, with 12 bases between them. CDR3 length equals 14 residues. Germline V gives CDR1 MNHEY, CDR2 SMNVEV (reference sequence). CDR3 coding DNA: TGTGCCAGCAGGCCCAGGGTCTTCTACAATGAGCAGTTCTTC. Translation: CASRPRVFYNEQFF.

The chain has TRBV4-1 and TRBJ2-3; D possibly corresponds to TRBD2 (6 bases). The CDR3 runs to 17 residues. Trimming took 3 bases from V and 2 from J, leaving 18 bases between them. Germline loops: CDR1 MGHRA, CDR2 YSYEKL. CDR3 DNA sequence: TGCGCCAGCAGCCAGGACCGCGGAGGGGCCCCCACAGATACGCAGTATTTT. Its protein is CASSQDRGGAPTDTQYF.

This clone was picked up one time. J is TRBJ2-5 and V is TRBV9, with TRBD2 identical over 14 bases. The CDR3 is 20 amino acids. V shed 4 bases, J shed 0 bases, and the junction held 14 bases outside the gene matches. Per germline, CDR1 SGDLS and CDR2 YYNGEE. The CDR3, as DNA: TGTGCCAGCAGCCCCTGGACACCGGGACTAGCGGGAGAGTACCAAGAGACCCAGTACTTC. Translation: CASSPWTPGLAGEYQETQYF.

The genes are TRBV5-4 and TRBJ2-2, with D unresolved. CDR3 size: 15 residues. CDR1 is SGHNT and CDR2 is YYREEE in the germline V gene (reference sequence). The ends were cut back, 3 bases at V and 0 bases at J, with 9 bases in the middle. CDR3 region: CASSYPRANTGELFF. The CDR3 nucleotides are TGTGCCAGCAGCTACCCCCGGGCGAACACCGGGGAGCTGTTTTTT.

V usage is TRBV5-1 and J usage is TRBJ2-1, with D unresolved. V lost 1 base and J lost 6, with 8 bases in between. The CDR3 contains 13 residues. From germline, CDR1 is SGHRS and CDR2 YFSETQ. Here the CDR3 reads CASSLRSVNEQFF. CDR3 DNA sequence: TGCGCCAGCAGCTTGAGGTCAGTCAATGAGCAGTTCTTC.

The CDR3 loop reads CASSPGQQGVYEQYF. Here the CDR3 DNA reads TGCGCCAGCAGCCCGGGGCAACAGGGGGTATACGAGCAGTACTTC. The rearrangement uses TRBV5-1 and TRBJ2-7, with 8 bases fitting TRBD1. V lost 4 bases to trimming and J lost 4 bases; unmatched junction nucleotides: 10. Germline-derived CDR1 and CDR2 are SGHRS and YFSETQ. The CDR3 has 15 amino acids.

This chain joins TRBV27 and TRBJ2-7; perhaps D is TRBD1 or TRBD2 (5 bases each). This CDR3 is 16 amino acids long. Germline V lookup: CDR1 MNHEY, CDR2 SMNVEV (reference sequence). Trimming stripped 4 bases from V and 0 bases from J, with 16 bases between. As DNA, the CDR3 is TGTGCCAGCAGTTCCCCGGGACGTGAGAGCTCCTACGAGCAGTACTTC. Amino acid sequence: CASSSPGRESSYEQYF.

The chain couples TRBV28 to TRBJ2-1; 10 bases align to TRBD2. The CDR3 loop spans 14 amino acids. Germline-derived CDR1 and CDR2 are MDHEN and SYDVKM. The V and J ends lost 10 bases and 2 bases, in that order; junction bases with no gene match: 5. The CDR3: CATLTSGPYNEQFF. The CDR3 nucleotides read TGTGCCACCCTGACTAGCGGGCCCTACAATGAGCAGTTCTTC.

With respect to this clone: The same CDR3 is also encoded by other DNA sequences in this sample. The chain carries TRBV7-8 and TRBJ2-5; 13 nucleotides match TRBD2. Losses at the gene ends were 5 bases for V and 1 base for J; bases not matched to a gene: 7. CDR1 is SGHVS and CDR2 is FQNEAQ in the germline V gene. The CDR3 spans 17 residues. DNA of the CDR3: TGTGCCAGCAGCCTAGGAGGACTAGCGGGGGTCCAAGAGACCCAGTACTTC. This codes for CASSLGGLAGVQETQYF. The whole variable domain, filled in from reference TRBV7-8 and TRBJ2-5, reads GAGVSQSPRYKVAKRGQDVALRCDPISGHVSLFWYQQALGQGPEFLTYFQNEAQLDKSGLPSDRFFAERPEGSVSTLKIQRTQQEDSAVYLCASSLGGLAGVQETQYFGPGTRLLVL.

The chain employs TRBV10-3 and TRBJ2-3, with D unclear. Germline-derived CDR1 and CDR2 are ENHRY and SYGVKD. V was clipped by 5 bases and J by 1 base, with 4 bases between them. The CDR3 runs 12 residues. As DNA, the CDR3 is TGTGCCATCAGTCAGGGCACAGATACGCAGTATTTT. Protein product: CAISQGTDTQYF.

In its sample, this clone was seen a few times. The rearrangement joins TRBV30 to TRBJ1-5; 8 bases align to TRBD1. The V gene end was trimmed by 1 base and the J gene end by 7 bases; junction bases not matched to a gene: 6. The CDR3 runs to 14 residues. The germline CDR1 and CDR2 sequences are GTSNPN and SVGIG (reference sequence). The DNA for the CDR3 is TGTGCCTGGAGTGGTGGACAGGGAGGCCAGCCCCAGCATTTT. This translates into CAWSGGQGGQPQHF.

The V and J genes are TRBV14 and TRBJ1-2; D call uncertain. Germline CDR1 is SGHDN and CDR2 is FVKESK. The V and J ends lost 0 bases and 8 bases respectively, with 10 bases between them. The CDR3 totals 13 residues. CDR3 residues: CASSQDRIGGYTF. CDR3 nucleotide sequence: TGTGCCAGCAGCCAAGATCGAATCGGCGGCTACACCTTC. The variable domain in full, completed from reference TRBV14 and TRBJ1-2, reads EAGVTQFPSHSVIEKGQTVTLRCDPISGHDNLYWYRRVMGKEIKFLLHFVKESKQDESGMPNNRFLAERTGGTYSTLKVQPAELEDSGVYFCASSQDRIGGYTFGSGTRLTVV.

The chain joins TRBV5-1 to TRBJ2-7, with 8 bases identical to TRBD1. Looked up from germline, CDR1 is SGHRS and CDR2 is YFSETQ. There are 13 residues in the CDR3. Trimming at V came to 4 bases and at J to 9 bases, leaving 9 bases not matched to a gene. CDR3 loop: CASSEGQAAGQYF. As DNA, the CDR3 is TGCGCCAGCAGCGAGGGACAGGCGGCGGGGCAGTACTTC.

V and J are TRBV5-4 and TRBJ1-2; possible D gene TRBD1, 5 bases. This CDR3 has 17 residues. The V gene's germline CDR1 is SGHNT and CDR2 YYREEE (reference sequence). V was trimmed by 9 bases and J by 3 bases, leaving 27 bases between them. This CDR3 is CATAPKRDGLWDYGYTF. CDR3 nucleotides: TGTGCCACCGCCCCTAAGCGGGACGGACTCTGGGACTATGGCTACACCTTC.

About this clone: The identical CDR3 is also encoded by other nucleotide sequences in the sample. This chain connects TRBV4-3 to TRBJ1-2, with D maybe TRBD1 (6 bases). CDR1 and CDR2 from the germline V gene are LGHNA and YSLEER. The CDR3 spans 15 residues. Trimming pared 0 bases from V and 3 bases from J, leaving 11 bases between. The CDR3 spells CASSQDSGADYGYTF. The CDR3 DNA sequence: TGCGCCAGCAGCCAAGATTCGGGGGCGGACTATGGCTACACCTTC.

Regarding this clone: The sample contains more than one DNA sequence encoding this CDR3. This sequence joins TRBV9 and TRBJ2-3; 14 bases align to TRBD2. There are 17 residues in the CDR3. V was pared by 0 bases and J by 2 bases, with 2 bases of the junction left unmatched. Per germline, CDR1 SGDLS and CDR2 YYNGEE. The CDR3 sequence is CASSVGTSGGITDTQYF. CDR3 DNA sequence: TGTGCCAGCAGCGTAGGGACTAGCGGGGGGATCACAGATACGCAGTATTTT.

This clone showed up just a few times. V usage is TRBV2 and J usage is TRBJ2-7; possibly TRBD2 for D (5 bases). Germline CDR1 SNHLY, CDR2 FYNNEI. Trimming removed 6 bases from V and 2 bases from J, with 11 bases in between. The CDR3 runs to 13 residues. The CDR3 sequence: CASSAGLPYEQYF. The CDR3 region has the DNA TGTGCCAGCAGCGCCGGACTTCCCTACGAGCAGTACTTC. The full variable domain, in which reference TRBV2 and TRBJ2-7 provide the parts outside the CDR3, is EPEVTQTPSHQVTQMGQEVILRCVPISNHLYFYWYRQILGQKVEFLVSFYNNEISEKSEIFDDQFSVERPDGSNFTLKIRSTKLEDSAMYFCASSAGLPYEQYFGPGTRLTVT.

The rearrangement links TRBV19 to TRBJ1-5; possibly TRBD1 for D (5 bases). This CDR3 contains 15 residues. The germline V gene has CDR1 LNHDA and CDR2 SQIVND (reference sequence). V lost 3 bases, J lost 0 bases, and 9 bases lay in between. CDR3 coding DNA: TGTGCCAGTAGTATTTACAGGTCTAGCAATCAGCCCCAGCATTTT. Translated, it gives CASSIYRSSNQPQHF.

This clone turned up a few times. As DNA, the CDR3 is TGTGCCAGCAGTGTTCTACCGGGGAGGAACTACGAGCAGTACTTC. This translates into CASSVLPGRNYEQYF. V gene TRBV2 combines with J gene TRBJ2-7; perhaps TRBD2 as D (6 bases). V lost 4 bases and J 3 bases, leaving 16 bases between the germline ends. Germline assignment: CDR1 SNHLY and CDR2 FYNNEI. This CDR3 spans 15 amino acids.

As DNA, the CDR3 is TGTGCCAGCTCACCCTCGCCAGGGACCAAAGAGACCCAGTACTTC. Amino acid sequence: CASSPSPGTKETQYF. The J gene is TRBJ2-5, the V gene TRBV18; either TRBD1 or TRBD2 may fit D (5 bases each). Per the germline V gene, CDR1 is KGHSH and CDR2 is LQKENI. The V and J ends lost 3 bases and 3 bases respectively, with 14 bases between them. The CDR3 loop spans 15 amino acids.